Listed here are 8 T cell receptor beta chains from one sample, sequenced in a study of OX40 agonist ivuxolimab in advanced cancers. Library preparation was by the immunoSEQ multiplex PCR assay. Sourced from immuneACCESS, this table was stored by TCRdb with only in-frame sequences that have V and J called. A share of the clones is absent; for the studies checked, an unresolved V gene accounts for under half, and the remainder has no known explanation. The sample has some 150,000 clones on record, about 93% of them singletons. Of the sample, approximately 0.99% falls within the top ten clones. The sequences come from CD4+ or CD8+ T cells sorted from blood, collected in a trial of the OX40 agonist ivuxolimab. The source is an adult with an advanced solid tumor such as melanoma, head and neck, liver or kidney cancer.

The chain links TRBV7-9 to TRBJ2-1; 12 bases match TRBD1. The CDR3 spans 16 residues. J lost 8 bases, V lost 5 bases, and 10 bases had no gene match. Looked up from germline, CDR1 is SEHNR and CDR2 is FQNEAQ (reference sequence). CDR3 protein: CASSEPAGQGAYEQFF. The CDR3 nucleotides read TGTGCCAGCAGCGAACCCGCGGGACAGGGGGCATATGAGCAGTTCTTC.

The rearrangement joins TRBV5-1 to TRBJ2-7; D is unclear. The CDR3 runs to 14 residues. Germline assignment: CDR1 SGHRS and CDR2 YFSETQ. The V and J ends lost 0 bases and 2 bases respectively, with 9 bases between them. The CDR3 region has the DNA TGCGCCAGCAGCTTGGGGACGCCTGCCTACGAGCAGTACTTC. Amino acids: CASSLGTPAYEQYF.

This chain links TRBV5-4 with TRBJ1-1; perhaps TRBD1 as D (5 bases). Trimming left V 2 bases short and J 1 base short, with 12 bases between. CDR3 length: 15 amino acids. The germline gives CDR1 SGHNT, CDR2 YYREEE (reference sequence). Here the CDR3 DNA reads TGTGCCAGCAGCTTCGGGGGTTCCGCGAACACTGAAGCTTTCTTT. Translating gives CASSFGGSANTEAFF.

The rearrangement links TRBV6-5 to TRBJ2-7; 8 bases are shared with TRBD1. This CDR3 has 13 amino acids. Germline CDR1 MNHEY, CDR2 SVGAGI. Germline trimming cut 8 bases from V and 2 bases from J; bases unmatched to any gene: 5. The CDR3 DNA is TGTGCCAGCGGACAGGGAGGTCCCTACGAGCAGTACTTC. Translation gives CASGQGGPYEQYF.

The chain has TRBV7-9 and TRBJ1-6; TRBD1 agrees at 7 bases. J was trimmed by 6 bases and V by 6 bases; bases with no gene match: 11. The CDR3 contains 16 residues. The V gene's germline CDR1 is SEHNR and CDR2 FQNEAQ (reference sequence). The CDR3 nucleotides read TGTGCCAGCAGTTTCGACTCCGGGACAGCTAATTCACCCCTCCACTTT. It translates to CASSFDSGTANSPLHF.

J is TRBJ2-7 and V is TRBV6-5, with 9 nucleotides matching TRBD1. V gave up 0 bases and J gave up 3 bases; unmatched junction bases: 6. The CDR3 covers 16 residues. Per the germline V gene, CDR1 is MNHEY and CDR2 is SVGAGI. CDR3 nucleotide sequence: TGTGCCAGCAGTTACTCTAGGACAGGGGTTTTCTACGAGCAGTACTTC. Amino acids: CASSYSRTGVFYEQYF.

The rearrangement links TRBV5-1 to TRBJ1-4, with a weak D call TRBD1 (5 bases). This CDR3 spans 14 amino acids. Germline CDR1 is SGHRS and CDR2 is YFSETQ. The V and J ends lost 4 bases and 2 bases respectively, with 9 bases between them. CDR3 sequence: CASSQTVTNEKLFF. CDR3 sequence (DNA): TGCGCCAGCAGCCAGACAGTGACTAATGAAAAACTGTTTTTT. The complete variable domain, with remaining parts taken from reference TRBV5-1 and TRBJ1-4, reads KAGVTQTPRYLIKTRGQQVTLSCSPISGHRSVSWYQQTPGQGLQFLFEYFSETQRNKGNFPGRFSGRQFSNSRSEMNVSTLELGDSALYLCASSQTVTNEKLFFGSGTQLSVL.

V usage is TRBV5-8 and J usage is TRBJ2-2; TRBD1 is a possible D gene (5 bases). With 5 bases removed from V and 2 bases from J, the gap between germline ends came to 22 bases. There are 18 residues in the CDR3. Germline CDR1 SGHTS, CDR2 YDEGEE. The CDR3 is CASSHNPAGIFNTGELFF. The CDR3 bases are TGTGCCAGCAGTCATAATCCAGCAGGGATATTTAACACCGGGGAGCTGTTTTTT. The full variable domain, in which reference TRBV5-8 and TRBJ2-2 provide the parts outside the CDR3, is EAGVTQSPTHLIKTRGQQATLRCSPISGHTSVYWYQQALGLGLQFLLWYDEGEERNRGNFPPRFSGRQFPNYSSELNVNALELEDSALYLCASSHNPAGIFNTGELFFGEGSRLTVL.